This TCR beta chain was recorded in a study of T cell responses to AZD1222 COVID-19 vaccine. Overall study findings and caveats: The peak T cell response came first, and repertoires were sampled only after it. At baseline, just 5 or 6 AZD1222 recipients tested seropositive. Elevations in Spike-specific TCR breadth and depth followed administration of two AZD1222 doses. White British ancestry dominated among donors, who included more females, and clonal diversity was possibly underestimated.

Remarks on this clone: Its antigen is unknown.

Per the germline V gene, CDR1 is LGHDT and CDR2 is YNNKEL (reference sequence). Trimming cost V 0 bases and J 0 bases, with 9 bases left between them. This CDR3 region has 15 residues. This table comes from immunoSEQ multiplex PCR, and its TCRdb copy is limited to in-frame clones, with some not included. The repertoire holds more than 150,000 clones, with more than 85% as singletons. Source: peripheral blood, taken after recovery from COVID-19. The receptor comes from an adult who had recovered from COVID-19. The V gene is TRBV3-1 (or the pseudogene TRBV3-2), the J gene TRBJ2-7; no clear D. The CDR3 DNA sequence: TGTGCCAGCAGCCAAGATACAGTTCACTCCTACGAGCAGTACTTC. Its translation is CASSQDTVHSYEQYF.